These 20 T cell receptor beta chains originate from one sample sequenced in a study of T-cell reconstitution after alpha-beta-depleted transplantation in children. Construction of the TCRbeta library involved unique molecular identifiers. TCRdb re-derived calls from the PCR reads in MiXCR, one entry per CDR3 protein. This table has 100,000 or so distinct CDR3 sequences, under 25% appearing once. This specimen consisted of PBMCs, obtained before TCRalphabeta/CD19-depleted stem cell transplant. These receptors came from a boy younger than 10 with acute lymphoblastic leukemia, due to receive a stem cell transplant.

This clonotype was picked up a small number of times. V gene TRBV5-1 combines with J gene TRBJ2-7, with D possibly being TRBD1 (6 bases). CDR1 and CDR2 (germline): SGHRS, YFSETQ. This CDR3 is 16 amino acids long. With 2 bases removed from V and 5 bases from J, the gap between germline ends came to 20 bases. CDR3 residues: CASSFSRGGRGNEQYF. CDR3 in DNA: TGCGCCAGCAGCTTTTCGAGAGGGGGAAGGGGCAACGAGCAGTACTTC.

A few counts support this clonotype. The gene calls are TRBV5-1 and TRBJ2-7, with a possible D match to TRBD2 (5 bases). This CDR3 is 13 amino acids long. Trimming took 3 bases from V and 2 from J, leaving 9 bases between them. The V gene's germline CDR1 is SGHRS and CDR2 YFSETQ. The CDR3 spells CASSSDGAYEQYF. The CDR3 nucleotides are TGCGCCAGCAGCTCGGACGGGGCCTACGAGCAGTACTTC.

This chain connects TRBV6-6 to TRBJ2-3; 7 nucleotides match TRBD2. Germline loops: CDR1 MNHNY, CDR2 SVGAGI (reference sequence). J gave up 7 bases and V 0 bases, and 7 bases lay outside the gene matches. CDR3 length equals 15 residues. The CDR3 DNA reads as TGTGCCAGCAGTTACTCGAAGGGGACTACCAATACGCAGTATTTT. This sequence encodes CASSYSKGTTNTQYF.

The table lists this clonotype with a few counts. The rearrangement links TRBV9 to TRBJ2-3, with a tentative D call TRBD1 (6 bases). Trimming stripped 3 bases from V and 0 bases from J, with 8 bases between. Germline V gene data show CDR1 as SGDLS and CDR2 as YYNGEE. The CDR3 runs to 14 residues. The CDR3 nucleotides are TGTGCCAGCAGCGAACAGGGTAGCACAGATACGCAGTATTTT. Its translation: CASSEQGSTDTQYF.

This rearrangement joins TRBV20-1 to TRBJ2-3; weak D call: TRBD2 (6 bases). The germline V gene encodes CDR1 DFQATT and CDR2 SNEGSKA (reference sequence). CDR3 size: 16 residues. Trimming removed 6 bases from V and 4 bases from J, with 23 bases in between. This CDR3 reads CSASGTPRGHPDTQYF. The CDR3 nucleotides are TGCAGTGCCTCCGGGACTCCCCGAGGGCACCCAGATACGCAGTATTTT.

This clonotype came up a few times. This chain uses TRBV24-1 with TRBJ2-1; D possibly matches TRBD1 or TRBD2 (6 bases each). The CDR3 runs 13 residues. Between the trimmed V and J ends, which lost 11 bases and 7 bases, there was a span of 17 bases. Germline CDR1 is KGHDR and CDR2 is SFDVKD. The CDR3 sequence: CAIEGGPANEQFF. Here the CDR3 DNA reads TGTGCCATCGAGGGGGGACCGGCGAATGAGCAGTTCTTC.

V gene TRBV14 combines with J gene TRBJ2-7; D is ambiguous. CDR3 length: 13 residues. V was pared by 0 bases and J by 10 bases, with 13 bases between. The V gene's germline CDR1 is SGHDN and CDR2 FVKESK. This chain's CDR3 is CASSQDGKGVQYF. CDR3 DNA sequence: TGTGCCAGCAGCCAAGATGGAAAGGGCGTACAGTACTTC.

In its sample, this clonotype was seen a few times. The chain employs TRBV27 and TRBJ2-7, with 10 nucleotides matching TRBD1. The CDR3 loop spans 13 amino acids. Trimming took 6 bases from V and 5 from J; bases not matched to a gene: 4. The V gene's germline CDR1 is MNHEY and CDR2 SMNVEV (reference sequence). CDR3 coding DNA: TGTGCCAGCAGGGGGACAGGGGATGACGAGCAGTACTTC. This encodes CASRGTGDDEQYF.

The chain links TRBV7-2 to TRBJ1-1; 7 nucleotides agree with TRBD1. This CDR3 comprises 14 residues. Germline V gene sequence: CDR1 SGHTA, CDR2 FQGNSA. The J segment lost 3 bases and the V segment lost 5 bases, leaving 6 bases of the junction unmatched. CDR3: CASSKQGHYTEAFF. The CDR3 nucleotides read TGTGCCAGCAGCAAACAGGGGCATTACACTGAAGCTTTCTTT.

The V and J genes are TRBV28 and TRBJ2-5, with 8 bases identical to TRBD2. With V trimmed by 3 bases and J by 4 bases, 1 base remained unmatched. This CDR3 has 13 amino acids. Germline V gives CDR1 MDHEN, CDR2 SYDVKM. The CDR3 is CASSFGTRETQYF. The CDR3 nucleotides read TGTGCCAGCAGTTTTGGGACTAGAGAGACCCAGTACTTC. The full variable domain, with the rest looked up from reference TRBV28 and TRBJ2-5, is DVKVTQSSRYLVKRTGEKVFLECVQDMDHENMFWYRQDPGLGLRLIYFSYDVKMKEKGDIPEGYSVSREKKERFSLILESASTNQTSMYLCASSFGTRETQYFGPGTRLLVL.

The sample holds many counts of this clonotype. This chain connects TRBV4-3 to TRBJ1-4, with D possibly TRBD1 on 6 matching bases. V dropped 3 bases and J dropped 4 bases, with 12 bases sitting between them. From germline, CDR1 is LGHNA and CDR2 YSLEER. CDR3 size: 15 residues. The CDR3 protein is CASSQWRGGNEKLFF. As DNA, the CDR3 is TGCGCCAGCAGCCAGTGGAGAGGGGGTAATGAAAAACTGTTTTTT.

This chain uses TRBV6-1 with TRBJ1-4; 10 bases are shared with TRBD1. CDR3 length equals 15 residues. CDR1 and CDR2 (germline): MNHNS, SASEGT. Unmatched junction bases numbered 9, after V lost 6 bases and J lost 8 bases. The DNA for the CDR3 is TGTGCCAGCAGCGAACCGGGACAGGGGAGCGAAAAACTGTTTTTT. Translation: CASSEPGQGSEKLFF.

The chain employs TRBV6-5 and TRBJ2-7, with 10 bases lining up with TRBD1. Germline lookup yields CDR1 MNHEY and CDR2 SVGAGI. The length of the CDR3 is 16 residues. V lost 4 bases to trimming and J lost 0 bases; unmatched junction nucleotides: 6. The CDR3 sequence is CASSSGDRGGSYEQYF. CDR3 coding DNA: TGTGCCAGCAGTTCCGGGGACAGGGGCGGCTCCTACGAGCAGTACTTC.

The V call is TRBV7-2, the J call TRBJ2-3, with 7 bases identical to TRBD2. There are 15 residues in the CDR3. Trimming took 5 bases from V and 9 from J; bases not matched to a gene: 14. Germline CDR1 SGHTA, CDR2 FQGNSA. CDR3 region: CASSPLAGAGSTQYF. The CDR3 DNA reads TGTGCCAGCAGCCCTCTGGCGGGAGCGGGGAGCACGCAGTATTTT.

Remarks on this clonotype: A read error may explain this, as a much larger clone is one base away. The DNA of the CDR3 is TGTGCCAGCAGCTTAGGAGGAGACTACGAGCAGTACTTC. Its translation is CASSLGGDYEQYF. The rearrangement joins TRBV7-6 to TRBJ2-7; D is ambiguous. Germline values: CDR1 SGHVS, CDR2 FNYEAQ. The CDR3 has 13 amino acids. Trimming took 1 base from V and 3 from J, leaving 7 bases between them.

The V gene is TRBV3-1, the J gene TRBJ2-7, with D possibly called TRBD1 or TRBD2 (6 bases each). This CDR3 comprises 14 residues. V dropped 4 bases and J dropped 2 bases, with 12 bases sitting between them. The germline V gene has CDR1 LGHDT and CDR2 YNNKEL (reference sequence). CDR3 DNA: TGTGCCAGCAGCCGGGGGGCAATTCCCTACGAGCAGTACTTC. Encoded protein: CASSRGAIPYEQYF.

This rearrangement joins TRBV28 to TRBJ2-5; D is unclear. V lost 6 bases, J lost 5 bases, and 16 bases lay in between. The CDR3 contains 14 residues. Germline V gene data show CDR1 as MDHEN and CDR2 as SYDVKM. CDR3 in DNA: TGTGCCAGCAGAACTTCCACCCAGATGGAGACCCAGTACTTC. Its protein product is CASRTSTQMETQYF. Filled out from reference TRBV28 and TRBJ2-5, the complete variable domain reads DVKVTQSSRYLVKRTGEKVFLECVQDMDHENMFWYRQDPGLGLRLIYFSYDVKMKEKGDIPEGYSVSREKKERFSLILESASTNQTSMYLCASRTSTQMETQYFGPGTRLLVL.

This clonotype was seen more than once but under ten times. This chain uses TRBV24-1 with TRBJ2-1; D remains ambiguous. V lost 5 bases and J 7 bases, leaving 11 bases between the germline ends. CDR3 size: 13 residues. Germline-derived CDR1 and CDR2 are KGHDR and SFDVKD. Here the CDR3 reads CATSVPNGNEQFF. For the CDR3, the DNA is TGTGCCACCAGTGTCCCTAATGGGAATGAGCAGTTCTTC.

The genes are TRBV10-2 and TRBJ2-3; D not certain. Between the trimmed V and J ends, which lost 0 bases and 6 bases, there was a span of 4 bases. CDR1 is WSHSY, CDR2 SAAADI, per germline. The CDR3 loop spans 12 amino acids. The CDR3 sequence: CASSESVDTQYF. CDR3 nucleotide sequence: TGCGCCAGCAGTGAGTCAGTCGATACGCAGTATTTT.

This clonotype was observed at least ten times. Relative to the germline gene, one junction end is altered; a read error may explain this. This chain joins TRBV7-2 and TRBJ2-2; D is unresolved. This CDR3 comprises 14 residues. Germline-derived CDR1 and CDR2 are SGHTA and FQGNSA. The CDR3 region is CVSSLSANTGELFF. In DNA, the CDR3 is TGTGTCAGCAGCTTATCGGCGAACACCGGGGAGCTGTTTTTT.